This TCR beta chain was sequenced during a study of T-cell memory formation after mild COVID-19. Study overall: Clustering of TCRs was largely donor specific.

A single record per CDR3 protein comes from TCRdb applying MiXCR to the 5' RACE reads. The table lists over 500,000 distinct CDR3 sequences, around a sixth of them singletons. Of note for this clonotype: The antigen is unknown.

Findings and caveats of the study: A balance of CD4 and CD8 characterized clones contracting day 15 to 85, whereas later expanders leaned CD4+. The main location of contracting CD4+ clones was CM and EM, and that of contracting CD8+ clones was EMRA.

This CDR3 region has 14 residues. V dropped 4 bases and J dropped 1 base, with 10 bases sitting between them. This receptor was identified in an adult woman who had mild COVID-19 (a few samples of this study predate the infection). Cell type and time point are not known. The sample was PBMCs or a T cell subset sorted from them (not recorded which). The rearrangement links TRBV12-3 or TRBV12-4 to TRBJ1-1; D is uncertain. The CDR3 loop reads CASSSAERNTEAFF. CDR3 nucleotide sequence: TGTGCCAGCAGTTCCGCCGAGAGGAACACTGAAGCTTTCTTT.